These 25 T cell receptor beta chains were all obtained from the same sample, sequenced in a study of T-cell reconstitution after alpha-beta-depleted transplantation in children. Unique molecular identifiers were used to barcode this TCRbeta library. MiXCR was run by TCRdb on the PCR reads, yielding one entry per CDR3 protein. The sample carries 900,000 or so distinct CDR3 sequences, 15% to 20% recorded once. Sequenced here: PBMCs, mostly from graft donor cells, sampled 360 days after TCRalphabeta/CD19-depleted stem cell transplant. These receptors were taken from a male patient aged 10 to 17 who had a stem cell transplant for acute lymphoblastic leukemia, so the T cells may come from the graft donor.

The chain employs TRBV13 and TRBJ2-2; the D is unclear. This CDR3 spans 15 amino acids. Germline CDR1 reads PRHDT; CDR2 reads FYEKMQ (reference sequence). The V end lost 0 bases, the J end lost 5 bases, and 10 bases lay between the germline ends. The CDR3 protein is CASSLGPSGTGELFF. The CDR3 DNA sequence: TGTGCCAGCAGCTTAGGGCCCTCGGGTACCGGGGAGCTGTTTTTT.

This clonotype was seen only a few times. V is TRBV29-1 and J is TRBJ2-2; D unresolved. The CDR3 covers 14 residues. The ends were cut back, 4 bases at V and 3 bases at J, with 12 bases in the middle. CDR1 SQVTM and CDR2 ANQGSEA come from the germline V gene. DNA of the CDR3: TGCAGCGTTGCGACCATCACGGACACCGGGGAGCTGTTTTTT. Its translation is CSVATITDTGELFF.

This clonotype was detected ten times or more. J is TRBJ2-2 and V is TRBV14; D gene ambiguous. Between the trimmed V and J ends, which lost 3 bases and 4 bases, there was a span of 18 bases. The germline gives CDR1 SGHDN, CDR2 FVKESK. The CDR3 has 17 residues. The CDR3 DNA reads TGTGCCAGCAGCCAGCCGAAGGGCCAACAGCTCACCGGGGAGCTGTTTTTT. Protein sequence: CASSQPKGQQLTGELFF.

CDR3 region: CASTEGVSLGLAEYNEQFF. For the CDR3, the DNA is TGTGCCAGCACTGAGGGGGTGTCGTTGGGACTAGCGGAATACAATGAGCAGTTCTTC. The chain couples TRBV25-1 to TRBJ2-1; 11 bases are a match to TRBD2. The CDR3 loop spans 19 amino acids. After removal of 7 bases from V and 4 bases from J, the junction contained 18 bases not matched to a gene. Germline CDR1 is MGHDK and CDR2 is SYGVNS.

This clonotype occurred a few times. The rearrangement uses TRBV7-6 and TRBJ2-7; 12 nucleotides agree with TRBD2. Germline V lookup: CDR1 SGHVS, CDR2 FNYEAQ. V dropped 1 base and J dropped 2; count of bases not matched to a gene: 6. This CDR3 is built from 17 residues. CDR3 DNA: TGTGCCAGCAGCTTAGGTCCGACTAGCGGGAGTACCTACGAGCAGTACTTC. This sequence encodes CASSLGPTSGSTYEQYF.

The chain couples TRBV5-1 to TRBJ2-3; no firm D call. Germline V gene lookup returns CDR1 SGHRS and CDR2 YFSETQ. The ends were cut back, 2 bases at V and 6 bases at J, with 10 bases in the middle. The CDR3 has 13 residues. Here the CDR3 reads CASSLPVEDTQYF. DNA of the CDR3: TGCGCCAGCAGCTTACCGGTAGAGGATACGCAGTATTTT.

This clonotype was detected only a few times. The V and J genes are TRBV3-1 and TRBJ2-7; TRBD2 might be the D (5 bases). V lost 2 bases and J lost 5, with 19 bases in between. Germline assignment: CDR1 LGHDT and CDR2 YNNKEL (reference sequence). The CDR3 extends over 16 amino acids. The chain's CDR3 is CASSQLRRGLFHEQYF. CDR3 nucleotides: TGTGCCAGCAGCCAACTCCGGCGCGGGCTTTTCCACGAGCAGTACTTC.

Comment on this clonotype: The CDR3 carries no conserved terminal phenylalanine or tryptophan, so it likely arises from a read error. V is TRBV4-1 and J is TRBJ2-7; 12 positions agree with TRBD2. Germline V CDR1 and CDR2: MGHRA, YSYEKL. The V and J ends lost 3 bases and 4 bases, in that order; junction bases with no gene match: 10. This CDR3 has 17 amino acids. CDR3 nucleotide sequence: TGCGCCAGCAGCCAGATCTTGACTAGCGGGAGTAAGTACGAGCAGTACATC. Its protein product is CASSQILTSGSKYEQYI.

The table lists this clonotype with a few counts. V is TRBV4-3 and J is TRBJ2-1; 14 bases agree with TRBD2. The trim removed 3 bases at V and 7 bases at J, leaving 2 bases unmatched. The CDR3 has 15 residues. CDR1 is LGHNA, CDR2 YSLEER, per germline. Here the CDR3 DNA reads TGCGCCAGCAGCCAGGGACTAGCGGGGGCTAATGAGCAGTTCTTC. This translates into CASSQGLAGANEQFF.

This clonotype appeared a few times. A junction boundary mismatches the germline segment, possibly from a read error. This chain joins TRBV5-1 and TRBJ2-1; TRBD1 matches at 7 bases. Germline lookup yields CDR1 SGHRS and CDR2 YFSETQ. The CDR3 runs 15 residues. CDR3 residues: CATSSRDSLYNEQFF. CDR3 bases: TGCGCCACCAGCTCCCGGGACAGCCTCTACAATGAGCAGTTCTTC.

This clonotype was counted ten times or more. The rearrangement joins TRBV2 to TRBJ1-6; D is unresolved. The germline V gene has CDR1 SNHLY and CDR2 FYNNEI. The CDR3 covers 14 residues. Trimming stripped 7 bases from V and 2 bases from J, with 9 bases between. In DNA form, the CDR3 reads TGTGCCAGCAATGGGAGACCCTATAATTCACCCCTCCACTTT. Its translation is CASNGRPYNSPLHF.

This CDR3 is CASSRNRNRDSGEQYF. DNA of the CDR3: TGTGCCAGCAGTCGGAACCGTAACCGGGACAGTGGGGAGCAGTACTTC. This chain uses TRBV6-1 with TRBJ2-7; the match to TRBD1 covers 7 bases. CDR3 length equals 16 residues. CDR1 is MNHNS, CDR2 SASEGT, per germline. Germline trimming cut 5 bases from V and 7 bases from J; bases unmatched to any gene: 17.

The chain has TRBV7-9 and TRBJ2-4, with no clear D. This CDR3 spans 14 amino acids. Germline-derived CDR1 and CDR2 are SEHNR and FQNEAQ (reference sequence). V lost 0 bases and J lost 1, with 4 bases in between. This chain's CDR3 is CASSLAPAKNIQYF. The CDR3 DNA follows: TGTGCCAGCAGCTTAGCACCTGCCAAAAACATTCAGTACTTC. The whole variable domain, filled in from reference TRBV7-9 and TRBJ2-4, reads DTGVSQNPRHKITKRGQNVTFRCDPISEHNRLYWYRQTLGQGPEFLTYFQNEAQLEKSRLLSDRFSAERPKGSFSTLEIQRTEQGDSAMYLCASSLAPAKNIQYFGAGTRLSVL.

The chain is built from TRBV5-1 and TRBJ2-1, with unresolved D. Germline-derived CDR1 and CDR2 are SGHRS and YFSETQ. This CDR3 has 16 residues. V was shortened by 2 bases and J by 6 bases, with 18 bases between the two germline ends. The CDR3 region has the DNA TGCGCCAGCAGCTTCCTAGACACGAGGTTCCTCAATGAGCAGTTCTTC. As protein: CASSFLDTRFLNEQFF.

The chain employs TRBV25-1 and TRBJ2-4; TRBD1 matches at 11 bases. V was clipped by 4 bases and J by 6 bases; unmatched bases: 14. The CDR3 contains 18 residues. Germline CDR1 is MGHDK and CDR2 is SYGVNS. CDR3 amino acids: CASSASWEGQGGGNIQYF. In nucleotides, the CDR3 is TGTGCCAGCAGTGCCTCATGGGAGGGACAGGGGGGAGGAAACATTCAGTACTTC.

There are a few counts of this clonotype. This rearrangement joins TRBV20-1 to TRBJ1-5, with D possibly matching TRBD1 (6 bases). CDR1 is DFQATT and CDR2 is SNEGSKA in the germline V gene (reference sequence). Trimming pared 0 bases from V and 4 bases from J, leaving 16 bases between. The CDR3 has 16 amino acids. The CDR3 region is CSARDKPGTLNQPQHF. The CDR3 DNA is TGCAGTGCTAGAGATAAACCCGGGACACTTAATCAGCCCCAGCATTTT.

In its sample, this clonotype was seen a few times. J is TRBJ1-2 and V is TRBV27; D gene ambiguous. Germline CDR1 is MNHEY and CDR2 is SMNVEV (reference sequence). Trimming shortened V by 7 bases and J by 8 bases, and 11 bases separated the two germline ends. The CDR3 runs to 11 residues. CDR3 sequence reads: CASKGPPGYTF. The CDR3 DNA sequence: TGTGCCAGCAAAGGCCCCCCGGGCTACACCTTC.

This clonotype was detected only a few times. J is TRBJ1-1 and V is TRBV6-5; D remains ambiguous. The V and J ends lost 2 bases and 1 base respectively, with 8 bases between them. CDR3 length equals 14 residues. Germline V lookup: CDR1 MNHEY, CDR2 SVGAGI. CDR3 in amino acids: CASSYHHRNTEAFF. DNA of the CDR3: TGTGCCAGCAGTTACCACCACAGGAACACTGAAGCTTTCTTT.

This chain uses TRBV12-3 or TRBV12-4 with TRBJ2-2; 8 bases are shared with TRBD1. CDR3 length: 16 amino acids. V dropped 6 bases and J dropped 1; count of bases not matched to a gene: 7. Here the CDR3 reads CASRPQGAVNTGELFF. The CDR3 DNA sequence: TGTGCCAGCAGGCCTCAGGGGGCGGTGAACACCGGGGAGCTGTTTTTT.

This clonotype has only a few counts. The chain uses TRBV20-1 and TRBJ2-1; no clear D. V dropped 3 bases and J dropped 2 bases, with 5 bases sitting between them. Germline V gives CDR1 DFQATT, CDR2 SNEGSKA (reference sequence). The CDR3 runs to 12 residues. As DNA, the CDR3 is TGCAGTGCTAGGGGGACCTACAATGAGCAGTTCTTC. Its translation is CSARGTYNEQFF.

This clonotype was detected only a few times. The J gene is TRBJ2-1, the V gene TRBV27, with D possibly TRBD2 on 5 matching bases. Per germline, CDR1 MNHEY and CDR2 SMNVEV (reference sequence). Trimming took off 5 bases at V and 9 bases at J, with 11 bases between the two ends. The CDR3 sequence is 12 residues long. The CDR3 loop reads CASSITRGEQFF. DNA of the CDR3: TGTGCCAGCAGTATCACTAGAGGTGAGCAGTTCTTC.

This chain uses TRBV27 with TRBJ2-7, with 8 bases matching TRBD2. The ends lost 6 bases at V and 4 bases at J; junction bases unmatched: 5. CDR1 and CDR2 from the germline V gene are MNHEY and SMNVEV (reference sequence). There are 13 residues in the CDR3. The CDR3 DNA reads as TGTGCCAGCAGCGGACTAGCTCGGTACGAGCAGTACTTC. Encoded protein: CASSGLARYEQYF.

This clonotype occurred a few times. The chain carries TRBV12-3 or TRBV12-4 and TRBJ2-5; tentative D call: TRBD1 (5 bases). The V end was cut by 7 bases, the J end by 4 bases, with 13 bases between. The CDR3 spans 13 residues. CDR3 DNA: TGTGCCAGCACCCCAGGGTCAAGAGAGACCCAGTACTTC. Translation gives CASTPGSRETQYF.

This clonotype was recorded once. This rearrangement joins TRBV20-1 to TRBJ2-3, with a weak D call TRBD2 (5 bases). Deletions cut 1 base from V and 0 bases from J, with 11 bases between. The CDR3 has 15 residues. Germline V lookup: CDR1 DFQATT, CDR2 SNEGSKA (reference sequence). The CDR3: CSARAPGKSTDTQYF. The CDR3 DNA reads TGCAGTGCTAGAGCGCCGGGGAAAAGCACAGATACGCAGTATTTT.

This clonotype turned up a few times. CDR3 protein: CASSLEPGLEAFF. The CDR3, as DNA: TGTGCCAGCAGCTTAGAGCCCGGGTTAGAAGCTTTCTTT. This chain links TRBV7-3 with TRBJ1-1, with D uncertain. This CDR3 is built from 13 residues. CDR1 is SGHTA, CDR2 FQGTGA, per germline. V was pared by 2 bases and J by 8 bases, with 12 bases between.